This T cell receptor beta chain derives from a study of OX40 agonist ivuxolimab in advanced cancers. Study summary: Patients assigned to dose escalation were diagnosed with hepatocellular carcinoma, melanoma, renal cell or head and neck cancer. A history of anti-PD-1, anti-PD-L1 or anti-CTLA-4 therapy was acceptable, and approximately 41% had some. Overall study results and limits: Normalized T-cell clonal expansion was also low in some nonresponders.

Sequencing used immunoSEQ multiplex PCR; TCRdb keeps in-frame clones, though not all of them. The top ten clones hold more than 0.7% of a sample with tens of thousands of clones, 70% to 90% of them seen once. A remark on this clone: The antigen remains unidentified.

The V gene's germline CDR1 is PRHDT and CDR2 FYEKMQ (reference sequence). V lost 5 bases, J lost 2 bases, and 2 bases stayed unmatched. CDR3 size: 13 residues. The chain links TRBV13 to TRBJ2-5, with 7 bases that match TRBD2. This TCR derives from an adult with an advanced solid tumor such as melanoma, head and neck, liver or kidney cancer. The sample here was CD4+ or CD8+ T cells sorted from blood, taken in a trial of the OX40 agonist ivuxolimab. In nucleotides, the CDR3 is TGTGCCAGCAGCCTGGGGGGGCAAGAGACCCAGTACTTC. Protein product: CASSLGGQETQYF.